The 14 T cell receptor beta chains below were found in one sample sequenced in a study of blood T cell repertoires in COVID-19. The repertoire was sequenced with immunoSEQ multiplex PCR; TCRdb's copy has only in-frame clones and lacks some. The profile shows 250,000 to 350,000 clones, 89% of them singletons. Sequenced: peripheral blood. These receptors were obtained from an older woman with acute or convalescent COVID-19.

This chain connects TRBV27 to TRBJ2-3; 11 nucleotides align to TRBD2. The V gene's germline CDR1 is MNHEY and CDR2 SMNVEV (reference sequence). The J segment lost 0 bases and the V segment lost 1 base, leaving 3 bases of the junction unmatched. This CDR3 comprises 17 residues. For the CDR3, the DNA is TGTGCCAGCAGTTTATACGGGACTAGCGGTAGCACAGATACGCAGTATTTT. This codes for CASSLYGTSGSTDTQYF.

This chain joins TRBV18 and TRBJ1-2, with a tentative D call TRBD1 (6 bases). The CDR3 consists of 15 residues. V was shortened by 1 base and J by 8 bases, with 17 bases between the two germline ends. The V gene's germline CDR1 is KGHSH and CDR2 LQKENI. The CDR3 sequence: CASSPLVRGAQGYTF. Here the CDR3 DNA reads TGTGCCAGCTCACCACTAGTTCGGGGGGCGCAAGGCTACACCTTC.

In this sample, this clone turned up once. The chain has TRBV28 and TRBJ2-3, with D possibly matching TRBD2 (6 bases). Germline CDR1 is MDHEN and CDR2 is SYDVKM. The CDR3 has 13 amino acids. V lost 3 bases and J 6 bases, leaving 10 bases between the germline ends. This chain's CDR3 is CASSFGGSDTQYF. The CDR3 DNA reads TGTGCCAGCAGTTTTGGGGGGTCGGATACGCAGTATTTT.

The chain is built from TRBV2 and TRBJ2-1; 9 positions match TRBD2. Trimming at V came to 1 base and at J to 6 bases, leaving 1 base not matched to a gene. This CDR3 has 14 residues. Germline V lookup: CDR1 SNHLY, CDR2 FYNNEI. CDR3 protein: CASSEVLAGNEQFF. The DNA of the CDR3 is TGTGCCAGCAGTGAAGTACTAGCGGGCAATGAGCAGTTCTTC.

This chain joins TRBV12-3 or TRBV12-4 and TRBJ2-1; 7 bases map to TRBD2. This CDR3 region has 13 residues. V dropped 5 bases and J dropped 10; count of bases not matched to a gene: 8. The CDR3 region has the DNA TGTGCCAGCAGTCCCGACCGGGGAGGGGAGCAGTTCTTC. This sequence encodes CASSPDRGGEQFF.

J is TRBJ2-5 and V is TRBV14, with D uncertain. Trimming took off 4 bases at V and 4 bases at J, with 13 bases between the two ends. CDR1 and CDR2 (germline): SGHDN, FVKESK. The CDR3 totals 14 residues. This CDR3 is CASSPRVRGETQYF. Written as DNA, the CDR3 is TGTGCCAGCAGCCCCCGGGTTAGAGGAGAGACCCAGTACTTC.

As to this clone: The same CDR3 is also encoded by other DNA sequences in this sample. J is TRBJ1-2 and V is TRBV28, with TRBD1 as a possible D gene (5 bases). V was clipped by 6 bases and J by 3 bases, with 8 bases between them. The CDR3 is 12 amino acids. Germline V gene sequence: CDR1 MDHEN, CDR2 SYDVKM. The CDR3 here is CASRQTDYGYTF. The CDR3 DNA is TGTGCCAGCAGGCAGACAGACTATGGCTACACCTTC.

This clone appeared once. V and J are TRBV7-2 and TRBJ1-3; D is ambiguous. V lost 4 bases and J lost 0, with 7 bases in between. The CDR3 length is 14 residues. Germline V gene data show CDR1 as SGHTA and CDR2 as FQGNSA. As DNA, the CDR3 is TGTGCCAGCAGCTCGGGAAGCTCTGGAAACACCATATATTTT. It translates to CASSSGSSGNTIYF.

The chain links TRBV12-3 or TRBV12-4 to TRBJ2-5, with D perhaps matching TRBD2 (5 bases). V was shortened by 6 bases and J by 5 bases, with 10 bases between the two germline ends. The length of the CDR3 is 12 residues. The CDR3 sequence: CASRLRGETQYF. DNA of the CDR3: TGTGCCAGCAGACTTAGAGGGGAGACCCAGTACTTC.

The chain links TRBV6-5 to TRBJ2-7; a weak D match, TRBD1 (6 bases). Germline values: CDR1 MNHEY, CDR2 SVGAGI. V lost 2 bases, J lost 2 bases, and 10 bases lay in between. The CDR3 runs to 14 residues. The CDR3 sequence: CASSYHGQPYEQYF. The DNA of the CDR3 is TGTGCCAGCAGTTACCATGGACAGCCCTACGAGCAGTACTTC.

The chain uses TRBV5-6 and TRBJ2-1, with a possible D match to TRBD2 (6 bases). This CDR3 is built from 15 residues. V was pared by 2 bases and J by 2 bases, with 11 bases between. Germline V lookup: CDR1 SGHDT, CDR2 YYEEEE. CDR3 sequence (DNA): TGTGCCAGCAGCTTCGCTAGCGCGGCCTACAATGAGCAGTTCTTC. Encoded protein: CASSFASAAYNEQFF.

J is TRBJ2-7 and V is TRBV28; the D gene is possibly TRBD2 (5 bases). The V end lost 8 bases, the J end lost 0 bases, and 8 bases lay between the germline ends. The germline V gene has CDR1 MDHEN and CDR2 SYDVKM. The CDR3 is made up of 12 amino acids. The CDR3 loop is CASFTSSYEQYF. As DNA, the CDR3 is TGTGCCAGCTTCACTAGCTCCTACGAGCAGTACTTC. Based on the CDR3 plus reference TRBV28 and TRBJ2-7, the full variable domain is DVKVTQSSRYLVKRTGEKVFLECVQDMDHENMFWYRQDPGLGLRLIYFSYDVKMKEKGDIPEGYSVSREKKERFSLILESASTNQTSMYLCASFTSSYEQYFGPGTRLTVT.

This clone was seen a single time. The chain employs TRBV10-3 and TRBJ2-1, with 14 nucleotides matching TRBD2. There are 16 residues in the CDR3. V was pared by 7 bases and J by 7 bases, with 9 bases of the junction left unmatched. Germline assignment: CDR1 ENHRY and CDR2 SYGVKD. The CDR3 protein is CAITSTSGRERNEQFF. Written as DNA, the CDR3 is TGTGCCATCACCTCGACTAGCGGGAGGGAGAGGAATGAGCAGTTCTTC.

The chain employs TRBV2 and TRBJ1-5; a possible D gene is TRBD1 (6 bases). Germline loops: CDR1 SNHLY, CDR2 FYNNEI. V was shortened by 2 bases and J by 2 bases, with 10 bases between the two germline ends. The CDR3 totals 15 residues. CDR3: CASSETGLGNQPQHF. The CDR3 DNA reads TGTGCCAGCAGTGAAACAGGGTTGGGCAATCAGCCCCAGCATTTT.